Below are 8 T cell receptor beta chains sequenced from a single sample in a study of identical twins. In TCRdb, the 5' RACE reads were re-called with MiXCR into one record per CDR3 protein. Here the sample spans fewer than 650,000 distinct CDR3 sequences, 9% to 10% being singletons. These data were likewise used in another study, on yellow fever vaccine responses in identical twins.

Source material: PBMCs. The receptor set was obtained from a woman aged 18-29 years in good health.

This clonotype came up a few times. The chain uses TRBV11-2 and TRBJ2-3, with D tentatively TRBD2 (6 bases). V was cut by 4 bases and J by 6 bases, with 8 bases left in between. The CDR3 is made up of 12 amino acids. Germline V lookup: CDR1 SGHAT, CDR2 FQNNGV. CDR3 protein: CASSWEVDTQYF. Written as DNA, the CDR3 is TGTGCCAGCAGCTGGGAGGTCGATACGCAGTATTTT.

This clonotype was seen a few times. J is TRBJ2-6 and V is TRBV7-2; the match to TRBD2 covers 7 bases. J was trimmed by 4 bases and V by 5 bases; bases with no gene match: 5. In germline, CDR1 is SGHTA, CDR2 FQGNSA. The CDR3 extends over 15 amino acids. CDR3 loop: CASSPSGTGANVLTF. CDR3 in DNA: TGTGCCAGCAGCCCGAGCGGGACCGGGGCCAACGTCCTGACTTTC.

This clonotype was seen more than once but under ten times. As DNA, the CDR3 is TGCGCCAGCAGCCAAAGCAGGGATTTAGCGGGAGTATTGGAGACCCAGTACTTC. As protein: CASSQSRDLAGVLETQYF. This chain links TRBV4-3 with TRBJ2-5; 9 bases fit TRBD2. V dropped 2 bases and J dropped 5; count of bases not matched to a gene: 15. From germline, CDR1 is LGHNA and CDR2 YSLEER. The CDR3 is 18 residues long.

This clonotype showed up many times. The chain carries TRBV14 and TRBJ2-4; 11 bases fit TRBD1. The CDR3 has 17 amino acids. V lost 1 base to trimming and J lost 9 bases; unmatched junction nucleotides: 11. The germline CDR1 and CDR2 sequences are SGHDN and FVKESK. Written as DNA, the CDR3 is TGTGCCAGCAGCCAAGTAGCCACCCGGACAGGGGGCGGCATTCAGTACTTC. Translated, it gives CASSQVATRTGGGIQYF.

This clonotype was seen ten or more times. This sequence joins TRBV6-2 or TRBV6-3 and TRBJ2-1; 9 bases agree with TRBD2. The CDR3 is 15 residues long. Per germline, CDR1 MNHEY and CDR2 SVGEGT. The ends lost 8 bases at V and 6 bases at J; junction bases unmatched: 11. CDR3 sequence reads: CASSPLASGINEQFF. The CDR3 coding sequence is TGTGCCAGCTCCCCGCTGGCTAGCGGGATCAATGAGCAGTTCTTC.

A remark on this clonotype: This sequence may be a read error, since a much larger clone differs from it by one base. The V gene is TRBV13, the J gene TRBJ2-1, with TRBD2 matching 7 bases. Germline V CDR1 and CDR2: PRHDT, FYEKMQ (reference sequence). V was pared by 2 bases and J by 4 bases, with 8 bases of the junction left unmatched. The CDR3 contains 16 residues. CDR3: CASSLLVGGNYNEQFF. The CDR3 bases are TGTGCCAGCAGCTTACTAGTGGGAGGGAATTACAATGAGCAGTTCTTC.

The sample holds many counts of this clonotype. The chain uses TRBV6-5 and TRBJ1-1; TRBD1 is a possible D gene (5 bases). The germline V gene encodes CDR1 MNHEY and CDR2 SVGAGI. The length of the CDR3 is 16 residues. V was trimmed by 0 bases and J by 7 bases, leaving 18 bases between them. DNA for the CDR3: TGTGCCAGCAGTTACTCGAGATTCGACAGCACGCTTGAAGCTTTCTTT. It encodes CASSYSRFDSTLEAFF.

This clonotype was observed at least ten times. This CDR3 is CASSRSWGSSTDTQYF. As DNA, the CDR3 is TGCGCCAGCAGCCGGTCGTGGGGATCTAGCACAGATACGCAGTATTTT. The rearrangement links TRBV5-1 to TRBJ2-3, with D unclear. CDR3 size: 16 residues. V lost 4 bases to trimming and J lost 0 bases, with 15 bases between them. Germline values: CDR1 SGHRS, CDR2 YFSETQ.